This section outlines one T cell receptor beta chain sequence together with its context. The primer mix had 60 Vbeta and 13 Jbeta primers. The assay was immunoSEQ multiplex PCR, and TCRdb's table has in-frame clones only and misses some. The repertoire holds tens of thousands of clones, with around 82% as singletons. These data originate in a study of cytomegalovirus exposure and HLA in healthy donors. This receptor was identified in a male donor in good health and CMV-seronegative. Sequencing was performed on PBMCs.

CDR3 sequence (DNA): TGTGCCAGCTCACCACGGGCCCCGCAGACCTTTAATTCACCCCTCCACTTT. Its protein is CASSPRAPQTFNSPLHF. The chain combines TRBV18 with TRBJ1-6, with no clear D. Trimming removed 1 base at V and 6 bases at J, with 16 bases between. The length of the CDR3 is 17 residues. Germline V lookup: CDR1 KGHSH, CDR2 LQKENI.